Below are 3 T cell receptor beta chains sequenced from a single sample in a study of CD8+CD57+ T cells in acquired aplastic anemia. CDR3 and TCR beta VDJ profiling relied on genomic DNA as the template. TCRdb passed the reads through MiXCR, listing each CDR3 protein once. This sample has under 200,000 distinct CDR3 sequences, with around 45% found just once. Sequenced: sorted CD4+, CD8+, or CD8+CD57+ T cells (not recorded which) from PBMCs. The receptors derive from a human donor in good health.

A few counts support this clonotype. V is TRBV30 and J is TRBJ2-1; TRBD2 agrees at 7 bases. The junction had 14 bases not matched to a gene; V was cut back by 5 bases and J by 10 bases. From germline, CDR1 is GTSNPN and CDR2 SVGIG (reference sequence). CDR3 length equals 14 residues. The CDR3 DNA follows: TGTGCCTGGGCATTAGCGGGTGCCTTTGTGGAGCAGTTCTTC. This translates into CAWALAGAFVEQFF. Supplemented by reference TRBV30 and TRBJ2-1, the full variable domain reads SQTIHQWPATLVQPVGSPLSLECTVEGTSNPNLYWYRQAAGRGLQLLFYSVGIGQISSEVPQNLSASRPQDRQFILSSKKLLLSDSGFYLCAWALAGAFVEQFFGPGTRLTVL.

In its sample, this clonotype was seen once. V and J are TRBV10-3 and TRBJ2-3; 10 bases fit TRBD2. Germline CDR1 ENHRY, CDR2 SYGVKD. The V segment lost 10 bases and the J segment 6 bases; nucleotides outside the gene matches: 10. The CDR3 has 14 residues. This CDR3 is CATHPSGGSDTQYF. In DNA, the CDR3 is TGTGCCACTCATCCTAGCGGGGGCTCGGATACGCAGTATTTT.

This clonotype was seen a handful of times. The chain uses TRBV29-1 and TRBJ1-1, with D tentatively TRBD1 (5 bases). V lost 4 bases and J 4 bases, leaving 13 bases between the germline ends. Germline-derived CDR1 and CDR2 are SQVTM and ANQGSEA. The CDR3 sequence is 13 residues long. As DNA, the CDR3 is TGCAGCGTTGTTCCCTCAGGGTTCACTGAAGCTTTCTTT. Its protein product is CSVVPSGFTEAFF.